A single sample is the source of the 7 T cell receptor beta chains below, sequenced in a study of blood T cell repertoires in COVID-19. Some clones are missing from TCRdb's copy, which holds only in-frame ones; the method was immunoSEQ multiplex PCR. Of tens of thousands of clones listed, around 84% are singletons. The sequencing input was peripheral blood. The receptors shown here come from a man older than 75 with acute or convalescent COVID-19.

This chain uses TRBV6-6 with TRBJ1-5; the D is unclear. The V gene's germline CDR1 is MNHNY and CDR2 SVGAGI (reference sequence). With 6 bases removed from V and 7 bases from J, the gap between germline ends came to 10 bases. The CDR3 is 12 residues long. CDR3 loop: CASSQPSQPQHF. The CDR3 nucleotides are TGTGCCAGCAGCCAACCGAGCCAGCCCCAGCATTTT.

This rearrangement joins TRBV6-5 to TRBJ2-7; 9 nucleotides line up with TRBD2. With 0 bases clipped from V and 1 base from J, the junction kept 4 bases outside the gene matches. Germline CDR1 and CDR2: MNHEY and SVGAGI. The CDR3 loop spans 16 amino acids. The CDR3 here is CASSYSGLAGSYEQYF. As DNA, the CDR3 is TGTGCCAGCAGTTACTCGGGGCTAGCGGGGTCCTACGAGCAGTACTTC.

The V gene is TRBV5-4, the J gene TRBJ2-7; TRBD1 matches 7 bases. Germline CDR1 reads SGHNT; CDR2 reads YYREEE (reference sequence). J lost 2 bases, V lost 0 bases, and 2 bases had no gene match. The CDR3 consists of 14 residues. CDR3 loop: CASSLETGTYEQYF. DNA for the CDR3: TGTGCCAGCAGCTTGGAGACAGGGACCTACGAGCAGTACTTC.

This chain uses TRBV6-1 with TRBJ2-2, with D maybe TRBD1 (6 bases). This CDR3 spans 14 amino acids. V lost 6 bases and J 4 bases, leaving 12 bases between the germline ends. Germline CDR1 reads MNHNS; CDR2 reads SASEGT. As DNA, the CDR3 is TGTGCCAGCAGCGATACAGGGTCCACCGGGGAGCTGTTTTTT. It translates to CASSDTGSTGELFF.

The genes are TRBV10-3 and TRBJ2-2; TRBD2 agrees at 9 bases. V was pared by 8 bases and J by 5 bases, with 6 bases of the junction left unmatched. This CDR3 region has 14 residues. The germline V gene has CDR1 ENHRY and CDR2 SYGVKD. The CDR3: CAIASGTSTGELFF. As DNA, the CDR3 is TGTGCCATCGCTAGCGGGACCTCAACCGGGGAGCTGTTTTTT.

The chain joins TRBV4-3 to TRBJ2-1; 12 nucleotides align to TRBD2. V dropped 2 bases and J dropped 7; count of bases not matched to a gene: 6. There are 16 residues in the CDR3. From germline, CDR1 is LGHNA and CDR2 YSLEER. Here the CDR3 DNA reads TGCGCCAGCAGCCAACAACCGGGACTAGCGGGTAATGAGCAGTTCTTC. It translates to CASSQQPGLAGNEQFF.

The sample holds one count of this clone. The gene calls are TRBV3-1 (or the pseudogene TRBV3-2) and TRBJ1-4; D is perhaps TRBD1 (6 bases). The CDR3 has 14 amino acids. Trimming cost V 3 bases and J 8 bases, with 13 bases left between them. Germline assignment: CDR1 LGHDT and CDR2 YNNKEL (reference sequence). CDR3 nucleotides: TGTGCCAGCAGCCACAGGGGTGGTTGGGAAAAACTGTTTTTT. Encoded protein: CASSHRGGWEKLFF.